These 7 T cell receptor beta chains originate from one sample sequenced in a study of blood T cell repertoires in COVID-19. The method was immunoSEQ multiplex PCR; TCRdb's version includes in-frame clones alone and lacks a portion of them. The sample lists about 170,000 clones, approximately 81% occurring once. Material for sequencing was peripheral blood. The receptors come from a human donor with acute or convalescent COVID-19. The donor label of this sample is uncertain.

The chain has TRBV30 and TRBJ1-5; 9 positions agree with TRBD1. Germline V gene data show CDR1 as GTSNPN and CDR2 as SVGIG (reference sequence). The CDR3 is made up of 15 amino acids. J lost 7 bases, V lost 2 bases, and 9 bases had no gene match. The CDR3 is CAWSPPGTGIQPQHF. The CDR3 nucleotides are TGTGCCTGGAGTCCCCCGGGGACAGGGATCCAGCCCCAGCATTTT.

The chain couples TRBV19 to TRBJ1-2; D unclear. Germline values: CDR1 LNHDA, CDR2 SQIVND (reference sequence). This CDR3 contains 15 residues. V was cut by 2 bases and J by 8 bases, with 18 bases left in between. The CDR3 region has the DNA TGTGCCAGTAGTATATACGACGCCTCCCCGAGGGGCTACACCTTC. Translation: CASSIYDASPRGYTF.

The rearrangement links TRBV6-4 to TRBJ1-1; tentatively, D is TRBD1 (6 bases). The CDR3 consists of 13 residues. Trimming pared 3 bases from V and 2 bases from J, leaving 7 bases between. Germline-derived CDR1 and CDR2 are MRHNA and SNTAGT. The CDR3: CASSEQGNTEAFF. The DNA for the CDR3 is TGTGCCAGCAGTGAACAGGGTAACACTGAAGCTTTCTTT.

This chain uses TRBV6-5 with TRBJ1-2; D is undetermined. V was pared by 8 bases and J by 2 bases, with 18 bases between. The CDR3 runs to 15 residues. Germline CDR1 MNHEY, CDR2 SVGAGI. The CDR3 DNA is TGTGCCAGCCATGCTCCCGGTTTACTAAACTATGGCTACACCTTC. Translation: CASHAPGLLNYGYTF.

The chain's CDR3 is CASSQGRANQPQHF. The CDR3 nucleotides read TGTGCCAGCAGCCAGGGCAGGGCGAATCAGCCCCAGCATTTT. V is TRBV3-1 (or the pseudogene TRBV3-2) and J is TRBJ1-5; the D gene is possibly TRBD1 (5 bases). V lost 3 bases to trimming and J lost 4 bases, with 10 bases between them. CDR3 length: 14 amino acids. CDR1 and CDR2 from the germline V gene are LGHDT and YNNKEL (reference sequence).

The chain joins TRBV5-1 to TRBJ1-4; 8 nucleotides align to TRBD1. Per germline, CDR1 SGHRS and CDR2 YFSETQ. This CDR3 contains 17 residues. Unmatched junction bases numbered 12, after V lost 0 bases and J lost 8 bases. The CDR3 loop is CASSLAVTTGEAEKLFF. CDR3 bases: TGCGCCAGCAGCTTGGCCGTCACGACAGGGGAGGCGGAAAAACTGTTTTTT.

The gene calls are TRBV19 and TRBJ2-7, with TRBD1 matching 10 bases. The CDR3 contains 16 residues. From germline, CDR1 is LNHDA and CDR2 SQIVND (reference sequence). Unmatched junction bases numbered 10, after V lost 6 bases and J lost 2 bases. Here the CDR3 reads CASSQPGGQGTYEQYF. The CDR3, as DNA: TGTGCCAGTAGCCAACCAGGGGGACAGGGGACCTACGAGCAGTACTTC.